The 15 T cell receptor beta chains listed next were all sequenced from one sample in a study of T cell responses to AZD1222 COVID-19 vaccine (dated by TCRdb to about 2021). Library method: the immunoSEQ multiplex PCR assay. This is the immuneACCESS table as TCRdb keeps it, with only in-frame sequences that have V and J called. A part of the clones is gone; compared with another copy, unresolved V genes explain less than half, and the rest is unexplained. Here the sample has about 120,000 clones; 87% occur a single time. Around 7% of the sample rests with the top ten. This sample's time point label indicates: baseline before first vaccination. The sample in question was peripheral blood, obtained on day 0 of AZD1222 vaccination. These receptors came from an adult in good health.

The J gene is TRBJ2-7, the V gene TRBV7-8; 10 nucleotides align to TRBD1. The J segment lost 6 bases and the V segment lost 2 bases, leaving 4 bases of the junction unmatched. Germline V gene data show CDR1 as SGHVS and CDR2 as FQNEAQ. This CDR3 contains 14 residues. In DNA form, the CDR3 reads TGTGCCAGCAGCTTAATAGGACAGGGGGGCGAGCAGTACTTC. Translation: CASSLIGQGGEQYF.

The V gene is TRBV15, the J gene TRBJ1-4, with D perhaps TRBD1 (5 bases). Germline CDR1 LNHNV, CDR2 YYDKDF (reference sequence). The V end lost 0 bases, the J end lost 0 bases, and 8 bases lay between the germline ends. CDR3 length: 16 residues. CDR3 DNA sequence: TGTGCCACCAGCAGAGATGGGGGGTCAACTAATGAAAAACTGTTTTTT. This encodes CATSRDGGSTNEKLFF.

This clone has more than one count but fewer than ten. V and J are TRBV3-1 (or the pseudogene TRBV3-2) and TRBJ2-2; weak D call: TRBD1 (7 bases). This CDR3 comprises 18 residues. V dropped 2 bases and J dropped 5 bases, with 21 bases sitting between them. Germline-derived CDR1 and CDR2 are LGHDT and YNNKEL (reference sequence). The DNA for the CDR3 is TGTGCCAGCAGCCAACCCCTAGGGGGCCAGGGGAGGACCGGGGAGCTGTTTTTT. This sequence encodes CASSQPLGGQGRTGELFF.

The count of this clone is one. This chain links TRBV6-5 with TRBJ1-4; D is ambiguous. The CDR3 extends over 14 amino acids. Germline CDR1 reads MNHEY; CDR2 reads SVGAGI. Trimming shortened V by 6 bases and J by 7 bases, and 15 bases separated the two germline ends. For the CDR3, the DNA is TGTGCCAGCAGCCCCGGACCCGGAGGTGAAAAACTGTTTTTT. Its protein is CASSPGPGGEKLFF.

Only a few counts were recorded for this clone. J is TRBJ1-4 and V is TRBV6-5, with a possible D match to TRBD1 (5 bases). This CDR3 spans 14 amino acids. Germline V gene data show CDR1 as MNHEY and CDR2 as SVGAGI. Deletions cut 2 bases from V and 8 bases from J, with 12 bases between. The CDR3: CASSYRGEEEKLFF. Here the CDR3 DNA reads TGTGCCAGCAGTTACCGGGGCGAAGAGGAAAAACTGTTTTTT.

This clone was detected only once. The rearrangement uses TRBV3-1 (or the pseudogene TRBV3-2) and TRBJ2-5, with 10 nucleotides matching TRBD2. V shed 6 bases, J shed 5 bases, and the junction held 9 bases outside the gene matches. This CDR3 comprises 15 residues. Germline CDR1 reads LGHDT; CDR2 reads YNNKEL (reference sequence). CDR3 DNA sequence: TGTGCCAGCAGGCCCTCTAGCGGGAGTCTGGAGACCCAGTACTTC. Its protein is CASRPSSGSLETQYF.

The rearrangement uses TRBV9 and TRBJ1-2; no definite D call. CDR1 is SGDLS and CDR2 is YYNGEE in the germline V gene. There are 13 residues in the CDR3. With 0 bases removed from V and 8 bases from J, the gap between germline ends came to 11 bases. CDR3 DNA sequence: TGTGCCAGCAGCGTAGGTGCAGGAACGGGCTACACCTTC. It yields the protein CASSVGAGTGYTF.

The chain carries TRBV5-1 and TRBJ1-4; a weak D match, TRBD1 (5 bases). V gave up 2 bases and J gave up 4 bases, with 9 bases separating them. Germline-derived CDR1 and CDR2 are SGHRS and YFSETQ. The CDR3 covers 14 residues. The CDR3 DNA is TGCGCCAGCAGCTTCCAGGGCCGTAATGAAAAACTGTTTTTT. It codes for CASSFQGRNEKLFF.

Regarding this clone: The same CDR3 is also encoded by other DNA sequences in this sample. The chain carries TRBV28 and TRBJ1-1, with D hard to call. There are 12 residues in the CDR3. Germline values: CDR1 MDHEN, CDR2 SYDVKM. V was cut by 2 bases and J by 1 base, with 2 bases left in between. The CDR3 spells CASSLRNTEAFF. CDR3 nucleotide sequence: TGTGCCAGCAGTTTAAGGAACACTGAAGCTTTCTTT.

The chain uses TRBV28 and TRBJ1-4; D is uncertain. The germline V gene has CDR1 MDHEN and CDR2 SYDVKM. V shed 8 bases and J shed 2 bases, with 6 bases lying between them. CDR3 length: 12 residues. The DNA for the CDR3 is TGTGCCAGCCCGGTTACTAATGAAAAACTGTTTTTT. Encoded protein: CASPVTNEKLFF. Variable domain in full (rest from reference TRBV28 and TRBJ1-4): DVKVTQSSRYLVKRTGEKVFLECVQDMDHENMFWYRQDPGLGLRLIYFSYDVKMKEKGDIPEGYSVSREKKERFSLILESASTNQTSMYLCASPVTNEKLFFGSGTQLSVL.

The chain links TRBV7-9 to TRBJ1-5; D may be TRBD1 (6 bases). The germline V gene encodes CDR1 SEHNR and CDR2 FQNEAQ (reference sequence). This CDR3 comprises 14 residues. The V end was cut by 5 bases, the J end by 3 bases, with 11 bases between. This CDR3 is CASSPGTSNQPQHF. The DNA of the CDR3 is TGTGCCAGCAGCCCCGGGACATCCAATCAGCCCCAGCATTTT.

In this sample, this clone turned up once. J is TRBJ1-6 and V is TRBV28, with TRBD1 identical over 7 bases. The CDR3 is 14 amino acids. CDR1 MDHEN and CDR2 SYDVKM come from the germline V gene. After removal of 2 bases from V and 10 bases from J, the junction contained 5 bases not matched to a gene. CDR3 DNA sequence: TGTGCCAGCAGTTTAAGCAGGGGGGACTCACCCCTCCACTTT. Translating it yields CASSLSRGDSPLHF. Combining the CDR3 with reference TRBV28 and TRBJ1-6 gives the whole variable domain DVKVTQSSRYLVKRTGEKVFLECVQDMDHENMFWYRQDPGLGLRLIYFSYDVKMKEKGDIPEGYSVSREKKERFSLILESASTNQTSMYLCASSLSRGDSPLHFGNGTRLTVT.

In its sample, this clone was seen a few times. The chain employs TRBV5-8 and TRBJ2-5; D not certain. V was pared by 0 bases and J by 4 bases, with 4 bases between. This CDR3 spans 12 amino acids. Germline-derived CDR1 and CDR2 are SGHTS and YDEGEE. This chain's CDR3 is CASSLARETQYF. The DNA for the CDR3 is TGTGCCAGCAGCTTGGCCCGAGAGACCCAGTACTTC. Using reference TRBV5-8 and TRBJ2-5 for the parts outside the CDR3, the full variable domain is EAGVTQSPTHLIKTRGQQATLRCSPISGHTSVYWYQQALGLGLQFLLWYDEGEERNRGNFPPRFSGRQFPNYSSELNVNALELEDSALYLCASSLARETQYFGPGTRLLVL.

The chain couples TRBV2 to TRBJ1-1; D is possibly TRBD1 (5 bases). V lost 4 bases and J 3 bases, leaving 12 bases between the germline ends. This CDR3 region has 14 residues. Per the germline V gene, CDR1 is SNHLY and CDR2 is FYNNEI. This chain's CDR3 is CASSVRGADTEAFF. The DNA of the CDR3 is TGTGCCAGCAGTGTGAGAGGGGCGGACACTGAAGCTTTCTTT.

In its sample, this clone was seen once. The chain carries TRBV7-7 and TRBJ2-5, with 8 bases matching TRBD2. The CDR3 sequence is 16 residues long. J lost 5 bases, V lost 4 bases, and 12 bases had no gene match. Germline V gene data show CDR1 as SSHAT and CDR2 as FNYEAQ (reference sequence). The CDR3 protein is CASSSGRMVAGETQYF. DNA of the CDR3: TGTGCCAGCAGCTCGGGCCGTATGGTAGCGGGGGAGACCCAGTACTTC.